Following are 5 T cell receptor beta chains from one sample sequenced in a study of cytomegalovirus exposure and HLA in healthy donors. Amplification used 60 Vbeta primers and 13 Jbeta primers. Sequencing used immunoSEQ multiplex PCR; TCRdb keeps in-frame clones, though not all of them. Among some 60,000 clones listed, 65% to 85% were seen once. The sequenced sample consisted of PBMCs. These receptors were collected from a male donor in good health and CMV-seronegative.

V gene TRBV7-2 combines with J gene TRBJ2-1; 8 bases align to TRBD2. CDR1 is SGHTA, CDR2 FQGNSA, per germline. V shed 5 bases and J 5 bases; nucleotides not matched to a gene: 8. CDR3 length: 15 residues. Written as DNA, the CDR3 is TGTGCCAGCAGCCCCGGGGGGGCCCTGAACAATGAGCAGTTCTTC. Protein: CASSPGGALNNEQFF.

In regard to this clone: The conserved closing phenylalanine or tryptophan is absent in this CDR3, likely reflecting a read error. The J gene is TRBJ1-2, the V gene TRBV19; the match to TRBD1 covers 7 bases. CDR1 is LNHDA and CDR2 is SQIVND in the germline V gene (reference sequence). The CDR3 extends over 15 amino acids. The trim removed 5 bases at V and 7 bases at J, leaving 13 bases unmatched. The DNA of the CDR3 is TGTGCCAGTAGTGGCCCGAACAGGGGACCATTTGGCTACACCCTC. Translation gives CASSGPNRGPFGYTL.

The chain has TRBV28 and TRBJ2-5, with D tentatively TRBD1 (6 bases). This CDR3 region has 13 residues. Trimming pared 5 bases from V and 1 base from J, leaving 8 bases between. Germline V lookup: CDR1 MDHEN, CDR2 SYDVKM. The CDR3 protein is CASSRTAQETQYF. The CDR3 bases are TGTGCCAGCAGTAGGACAGCCCAAGAGACCCAGTACTTC.

This sequence joins TRBV4-2 and TRBJ1-1, with D perhaps TRBD1 (6 bases). This CDR3 region has 16 residues. Germline CDR1 reads LGHNA; CDR2 reads YNFKEQ. The V gene lost 0 bases and the J gene lost 0 bases, with 11 bases spanning the gap. The CDR3 sequence is CASSQERTDLNTEAFF. In nucleotides, the CDR3 is TGTGCCAGCAGCCAAGAAAGGACAGACCTGAACACTGAAGCTTTCTTT.

This clone has just one count. The rearrangement links TRBV4-1 to TRBJ1-1; tentatively, D is TRBD1 (6 bases). The CDR3 has 12 residues. Germline lookup yields CDR1 MGHRA and CDR2 YSYEKL. The V gene lost 5 bases and the J gene lost 4 bases, with 8 bases spanning the gap. CDR3 coding DNA: TGCGCCAGCAGCATAGGGGGCACTGAAGCTTTCTTT. It encodes CASSIGGTEAFF.